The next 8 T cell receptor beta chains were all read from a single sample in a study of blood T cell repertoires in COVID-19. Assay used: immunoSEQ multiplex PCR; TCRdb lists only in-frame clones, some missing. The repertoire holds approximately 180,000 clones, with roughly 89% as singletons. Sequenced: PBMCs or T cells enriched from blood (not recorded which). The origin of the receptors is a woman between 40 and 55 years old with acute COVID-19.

CDR3 nucleotides: TGTGCCAGCAGTTACTCTTCCCGGACAGGGGTACCACCCCTCCACTTT. As protein: CASSYSSRTGVPPLHF. This rearrangement joins TRBV6-5 to TRBJ1-6; 9 bases are a match to TRBD1. The CDR3 is 16 residues long. Germline loops: CDR1 MNHEY, CDR2 SVGAGI. Trimming removed 0 bases from V and 11 bases from J; junction bases left unmatched: 8.

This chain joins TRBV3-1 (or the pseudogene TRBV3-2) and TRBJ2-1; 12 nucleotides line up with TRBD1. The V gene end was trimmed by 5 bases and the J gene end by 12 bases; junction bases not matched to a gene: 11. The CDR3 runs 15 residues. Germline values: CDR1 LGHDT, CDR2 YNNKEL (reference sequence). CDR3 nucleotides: TGTGCCAGCAGCAAACAAGGGACAGGGGGCGCCAGGCAGTTCTTC. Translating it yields CASSKQGTGGARQFF.

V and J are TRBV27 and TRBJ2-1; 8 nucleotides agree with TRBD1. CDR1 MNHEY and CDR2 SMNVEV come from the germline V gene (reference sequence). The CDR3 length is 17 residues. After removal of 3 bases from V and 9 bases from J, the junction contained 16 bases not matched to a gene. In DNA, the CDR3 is TGTGCCAGCAGTTTTCGACCCGACAGGGGTTACGTGAGTGAGCAGTTCTTC. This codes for CASSFRPDRGYVSEQFF.

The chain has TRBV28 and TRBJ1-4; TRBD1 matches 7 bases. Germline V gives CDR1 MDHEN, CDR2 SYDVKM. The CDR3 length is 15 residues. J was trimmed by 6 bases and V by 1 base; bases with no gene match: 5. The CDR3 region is CASSLLGGTDEKLFF. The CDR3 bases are TGTGCCAGCAGTTTATTAGGGGGCACTGATGAAAAACTGTTTTTT.

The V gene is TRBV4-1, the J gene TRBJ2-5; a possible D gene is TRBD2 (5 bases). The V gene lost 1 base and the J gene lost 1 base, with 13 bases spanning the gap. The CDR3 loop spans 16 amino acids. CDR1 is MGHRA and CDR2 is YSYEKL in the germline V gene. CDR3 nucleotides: TGCGCCAGCAGCCAAGTATCGTACGGGATCCAAGAGACCCAGTACTTC. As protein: CASSQVSYGIQETQYF.

The CDR3 is CAWRPGQRNEKLFF. In DNA form, the CDR3 reads TGTGCCTGGAGACCGGGACAGCGGAATGAAAAACTGTTTTTT. This rearrangement joins TRBV30 to TRBJ1-4, with 7 nucleotides matching TRBD1. Germline lookup yields CDR1 GTSNPN and CDR2 SVGIG (reference sequence). This CDR3 contains 14 residues. The V gene end was trimmed by 3 bases and the J gene end by 5 bases; junction bases not matched to a gene: 6.

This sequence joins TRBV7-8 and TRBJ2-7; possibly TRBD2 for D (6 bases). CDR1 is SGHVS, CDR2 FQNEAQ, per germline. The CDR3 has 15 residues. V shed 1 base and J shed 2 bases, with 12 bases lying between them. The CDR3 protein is CASSLGPSATYEQYF. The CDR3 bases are TGTGCCAGCAGCTTAGGGCCTAGCGCAACCTACGAGCAGTACTTC.

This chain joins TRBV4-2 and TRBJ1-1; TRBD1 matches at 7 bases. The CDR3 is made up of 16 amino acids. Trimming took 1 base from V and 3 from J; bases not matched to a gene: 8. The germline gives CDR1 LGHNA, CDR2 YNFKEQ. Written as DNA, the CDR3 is TGTGCCAGCAGCCAAGGTCCGGCGAGGGGGCACACTGAAGCTTTCTTT. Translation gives CASSQGPARGHTEAFF.